This TCR beta chain was obtained from a study of blood T cells in healthy people across ages. Using a J-beta primer mix together with a sample-barcoded 5' primer, a second PCR was run for roughly 6 to 11 cycles. TCRdb ran MiXCR on the 5' RACE reads and lists one entry per CDR3 protein. This sample has 700,000 or so distinct CDR3 sequences, with about a fifth found just once. The CDR3 is 15 residues long. The V gene lost 6 bases and the J gene lost 0 bases, with 12 bases spanning the gap. The sample consisted of blood. The TCR sequence derives from a man aged 65 to 85 in good health. The chain carries TRBV12-3 or TRBV12-4 and TRBJ1-3; D unresolved. CDR3 sequence reads: CASRAPRDSGNTIYF. CDR3 coding DNA: TGTGCCAGCAGGGCACCAAGGGACTCTGGAAACACCATATATTTT.